This entry lists 27 T cell receptor beta chains sequenced from one sample in a study of cytomegalovirus exposure and HLA in healthy donors. 13 Jbeta primers and 60 Vbeta primers were used for the PCR. Sequenced by immunoSEQ multiplex PCR; TCRdb stores in-frame clones only, minus some. The table includes fewer than 200,000 clones, 9.5% to 15% detected once. The sequencing sample was made of PBMCs. These receptors all come from a man aged 45-65 years in good health and CMV-seropositive.

This clone was observed a handful of times. The rearrangement links TRBV19 to TRBJ1-2; 9 bases are a match to TRBD1. The V gene end was trimmed by 6 bases and the J gene end by 6 bases; junction bases not matched to a gene: 11. CDR3 length equals 15 residues. CDR1 and CDR2 from the germline V gene are LNHDA and SQIVND (reference sequence). The CDR3 loop reads CASRPDRGGIHGYTF. The CDR3 bases are TGTGCCAGTAGGCCGGACAGGGGTGGCATTCATGGCTACACCTTC.

This clone occurred a few times. V and J are TRBV29-1 and TRBJ2-3, with 9 bases lining up with TRBD1. After removal of 7 bases from V and 6 bases from J, the junction contained 5 bases not matched to a gene. The V gene's germline CDR1 is SQVTM and CDR2 ANQGSEA. The CDR3 has 12 residues. The CDR3 protein is CSAGQGPDTQYF. Written as DNA, the CDR3 is TGCAGCGCAGGACAGGGGCCGGATACGCAGTATTTT.

The chain links TRBV19 to TRBJ2-4; D remains unclear. The V and J ends lost 5 bases and 0 bases respectively, with 17 bases between them. Germline assignment: CDR1 LNHDA and CDR2 SQIVND (reference sequence). CDR3 size: 17 residues. CDR3 region: CASSAAVQSLAKNIQYF. In DNA form, the CDR3 reads TGTGCCAGTAGTGCCGCGGTCCAATCACTAGCCAAAAACATTCAGTACTTC.

The chain uses TRBV7-9 and TRBJ2-5, with D possibly matching TRBD1 (6 bases). The germline gives CDR1 SEHNR, CDR2 FQNEAQ (reference sequence). Trimming pared 6 bases from V and 5 bases from J, leaving 19 bases between. CDR3 length: 15 residues. The CDR3 nucleotides are TGTGCCAGCAGTCCTGACTACAGGGAAGGGGAGACCCAGTACTTC. Translation gives CASSPDYREGETQYF.

This chain joins TRBV6-5 and TRBJ1-4; 9 nucleotides match TRBD1. Unmatched junction bases numbered 10, after V lost 4 bases and J lost 10 bases. CDR3 length: 15 residues. CDR1 is MNHEY, CDR2 SVGAGI, per germline. The chain's CDR3 is CASSSSPDRGGKLFF. The CDR3 DNA reads as TGTGCCAGCAGTTCCTCCCCGGACAGGGGAGGAAAACTGTTTTTT.

This clone was seen a handful of times. The chain links TRBV30 to TRBJ2-3; no clear D. The V and J ends lost 5 bases and 0 bases respectively, with 9 bases between them. The CDR3 runs to 13 residues. Germline CDR1 is GTSNPN and CDR2 is SVGIG (reference sequence). The CDR3 loop reads CAWQKASTDTQYF. CDR3 sequence (DNA): TGTGCCTGGCAAAAAGCTAGCACAGATACGCAGTATTTT.

This clone has a handful of counts. J is TRBJ2-3 and V is TRBV6-5; 10 nucleotides line up with TRBD1. The J segment lost 4 bases and the V segment lost 0 bases, leaving 4 bases of the junction unmatched. The germline V gene has CDR1 MNHEY and CDR2 SVGAGI. The CDR3 loop spans 16 amino acids. The CDR3 loop reads CASSYSGTGVPDTQYF. The DNA of the CDR3 is TGTGCCAGCAGTTACTCGGGGACAGGGGTCCCAGATACGCAGTATTTT.

This chain connects TRBV7-9 to TRBJ2-7, with D tentatively TRBD1 (6 bases). There are 16 residues in the CDR3. CDR1 is SEHNR and CDR2 is FQNEAQ in the germline V gene (reference sequence). Trimming took off 2 bases at V and 0 bases at J, with 14 bases between the two ends. CDR3 loop: CASSLPRTASSYEQYF. The CDR3 DNA sequence: TGTGCCAGCAGCTTACCCCGGACAGCGAGCTCCTACGAGCAGTACTTC.

This clone was counted between two and nine times. This chain links TRBV7-2 with TRBJ2-7; 14 bases align to TRBD2. Germline assignment: CDR1 SGHTA and CDR2 FQGNSA. This CDR3 comprises 16 residues. The ends lost 5 bases at V and 6 bases at J; junction bases unmatched: 9. This CDR3 is CASSPGLAGATSEQYV. The DNA for the CDR3 is TGTGCCAGCAGCCCGGGACTAGCGGGGGCCACCTCCGAGCAGTACGTC.

This clone has more than one count but fewer than ten. The J gene is TRBJ1-1, the V gene TRBV5-4; 8 positions match TRBD1. CDR1 is SGHNT, CDR2 YYREEE, per germline (reference sequence). The CDR3 is 14 residues long. The ends lost 4 bases at V and 1 base at J; junction bases unmatched: 3. CDR3 region: CASSIRGPNTEAFF. The CDR3 DNA follows: TGTGCCAGCAGCATCAGGGGGCCGAACACTGAAGCTTTCTTT.

A few counts support this clone. The chain links TRBV5-8 to TRBJ2-5, with TRBD1 as a possible D gene (5 bases). The germline gives CDR1 SGHTS, CDR2 YDEGEE. The CDR3 has 13 amino acids. Trimming removed 0 bases at V and 5 bases at J, with 8 bases between. This CDR3 reads CASSLEGLETQYF. CDR3 coding DNA: TGTGCCAGCAGCTTGGAGGGGTTGGAGACCCAGTACTTC.

This clone has just a few counts. This chain links TRBV4-3 with TRBJ1-2, with 7 bases lining up with TRBD1. Unmatched junction bases numbered 11, after V lost 3 bases and J lost 7 bases. The germline gives CDR1 LGHNA, CDR2 YSLEER. The CDR3 covers 15 residues. The CDR3 spells CASSQVSGTAGGYTF. CDR3 DNA sequence: TGCGCCAGCAGCCAGGTTTCAGGGACAGCCGGTGGCTACACCTTC.

This chain links TRBV6-5 with TRBJ2-7; the D is unclear. Trimming cost V 6 bases and J 7 bases, with 16 bases left between them. This CDR3 is built from 13 residues. Germline-derived CDR1 and CDR2 are MNHEY and SVGAGI. The CDR3 here is CASSRAGFLEQYV. The DNA of the CDR3 is TGTGCCAGCAGCCGCGCCGGGTTTCTGGAGCAGTACGTC.

The J gene is TRBJ2-1, the V gene TRBV13, with D unresolved. Germline values: CDR1 PRHDT, CDR2 FYEKMQ (reference sequence). The ends were cut back, 3 bases at V and 1 base at J, with 10 bases in the middle. The CDR3 has 15 amino acids. CDR3 region: CASSLGGLSYNEQFF. CDR3 nucleotides: TGTGCCAGCAGCTTGGGTGGGCTTTCCTACAATGAGCAGTTCTTC.

This clone was found a few times. The rearrangement links TRBV27 to TRBJ2-3; 15 bases are shared with TRBD2. This CDR3 contains 19 residues. Per germline, CDR1 MNHEY and CDR2 SMNVEV (reference sequence). J gave up 2 bases and V 5 bases, and 11 bases lay outside the gene matches. Here the CDR3 DNA reads TGTGCCAGCAGTCCAGGACTAGCGGGGGGGACCCTTCCCACAGATACGCAGTATTTT. Translated, it gives CASSPGLAGGTLPTDTQYF.

The chain has TRBV16 and TRBJ1-2; D is ambiguous. Germline lookup yields CDR1 KGHSY and CDR2 FQNENV. Trimming took 3 bases from V and 2 from J, leaving 7 bases between them. The CDR3 length is 13 residues. The CDR3 here is CASSHNPNYGYTF. CDR3 sequence (DNA): TGTGCCAGCAGCCATAATCCGAACTATGGCTACACCTTC.

The chain joins TRBV27 to TRBJ1-5; D is possibly TRBD1 (5 bases). This CDR3 is 14 amino acids long. The V end was cut by 5 bases, the J end by 6 bases, with 14 bases between. Germline CDR1 MNHEY, CDR2 SMNVEV (reference sequence). The CDR3 bases are TGTGCCAGCAGTCCGTTCCAGGGCGGTCAGCCCCAGCATTTT. It codes for CASSPFQGGQPQHF.

This clone was counted a few times. The gene calls are TRBV19 and TRBJ2-3, with a weak D call TRBD1 (5 bases). Germline assignment: CDR1 LNHDA and CDR2 SQIVND (reference sequence). V was clipped by 5 bases and J by 3 bases, with 9 bases between them. The CDR3 consists of 13 residues. This CDR3 reads CASSVTGTDTQYF. The DNA for the CDR3 is TGTGCCAGTAGTGTTACAGGTACAGATACGCAGTATTTT.

This clone has just a few counts. This chain connects TRBV4-2 to TRBJ1-1; the D is unclear. V lost 4 bases to trimming and J lost 1 base, with 10 bases between them. This CDR3 has 14 amino acids. Per germline, CDR1 LGHNA and CDR2 YNFKEQ. The CDR3 protein is CASSPPTGNTEAFF. The CDR3 DNA reads TGTGCCAGCAGCCCCCCGACGGGGAACACTGAAGCTTTCTTT.

Points on this clone: Other DNA sequences of this sample code for an identical CDR3. The chain carries TRBV5-1 and TRBJ1-2; tentatively, D is TRBD1 (6 bases). V shed 2 bases and J shed 0 bases, with 8 bases lying between them. This CDR3 is built from 14 residues. Germline loops: CDR1 SGHRS, CDR2 YFSETQ. The CDR3 bases are TGCGCCAGCAGCTTAGGGGACACTAACTATGGCTACACCTTC. Encoded protein: CASSLGDTNYGYTF.

The rearrangement uses TRBV9 and TRBJ1-6; D call uncertain. There are 13 residues in the CDR3. Per the germline V gene, CDR1 is SGDLS and CDR2 is YYNGEE. Trimming cost V 0 bases and J 6 bases, with 4 bases left between them. The DNA for the CDR3 is TGTGCCAGCAGCGTAGCTCGTAATTCACCCCTCCACTTT. This encodes CASSVARNSPLHF.

In this sample, this clone turned up a few times. The rearrangement uses TRBV13 and TRBJ2-5; TRBD1 agrees at 7 bases. The CDR3 totals 16 residues. The V and J ends lost 0 bases and 4 bases, in that order; junction bases with no gene match: 8. CDR1 PRHDT and CDR2 FYEKMQ come from the germline V gene (reference sequence). CDR3 protein: CASSLGGTAVRETQYF. The CDR3 coding sequence is TGTGCCAGCAGCTTAGGGGGGACAGCAGTGAGAGAGACCCAGTACTTC.

The rearrangement uses TRBV27 and TRBJ2-6, with a weak D call TRBD1 (5 bases). The CDR3 extends over 19 amino acids. V was trimmed by 1 base and J by 0 bases, leaving 16 bases between them. In germline, CDR1 is MNHEY, CDR2 SMNVEV (reference sequence). CDR3 in DNA: TGTGCCAGCAGTTTATTTGGTTTGGACATCAGCTCTGGGGCCAACGTCCTGACTTTC. Amino acids: CASSLFGLDISSGANVLTF.

This clone was detected only a few times. V gene TRBV7-2 combines with J gene TRBJ2-7; tentative D call: TRBD1 (6 bases). The CDR3 sequence is 13 residues long. CDR1 is SGHTA, CDR2 FQGNSA, per germline. V was pared by 4 bases and J by 4 bases, with 11 bases between. The CDR3 coding sequence is TGTGCCAGCAGCTCCCTCACAGGGTACGAGCAGTACTTC. Translated, it gives CASSSLTGYEQYF.

V is TRBV29-1 and J is TRBJ1-2; D not certain. This CDR3 spans 9 amino acids. Germline CDR1 is SQVTM and CDR2 is ANQGSEA. Trimming took 7 bases from V and 8 from J, leaving 8 bases between them. The CDR3 DNA reads TGCAGCGAACAATACGGCTACACCTTC. This gives the protein CSEQYGYTF. The entire variable domain, with the rest obtained from reference TRBV29-1 and TRBJ1-2, is as follows: SAVISQKPSRDICQRGTSLTIQCQVDSQVTMMFWYRQQPGQSLTLIATANQGSEATYESGFVIDKFPISRPNLTFSTLTVSNMSPEDSSIYLCSEQYGYTFGSGTRLTVV.

The chain links TRBV7-3 to TRBJ2-2; a possible D gene is TRBD1 (6 bases). In germline, CDR1 is SGHTA, CDR2 FQGTGA. The CDR3 extends over 15 amino acids. The V end lost 5 bases, the J end lost 4 bases, and 14 bases lay between the germline ends. The CDR3 DNA follows: TGTGCCAGCAGCCAAATGGACAGAACCACCGGGGAGCTGTTTTTT. It yields the protein CASSQMDRTTGELFF.

As concerns this clone: The junction does not match germline at one end; this may be a read error. The chain is built from TRBV27 and TRBJ2-5; D is possibly TRBD1 (5 bases). The CDR3 contains 14 residues. In germline, CDR1 is MNHEY, CDR2 SMNVEV (reference sequence). In nucleotides, the CDR3 is TGTGCCAGCAGTCCCTGGGCAGGGATAGAGGCCCAGTACTTC. Amino acid sequence: CASSPWAGIEAQYF.